This TCR beta chain was recorded in a study of regulatory T cells in long-lasting Graves disease. Study at large: Prior antithyroid drug treatment in newly diagnosed Graves' patients lasted under 3 months. General observations from the study: Persistent Graves' disease cases displayed lower TCR diversity than newly diagnosed ones.

This clonotype showed up many times. No antigen is known for it. Noted time point: newly diagnosed GD, antithyroid drugs for less than 3 months. The TCR library was made from RNA extracted from PBMCs. Trimming removed 0 bases at V and 7 bases at J, with 16 bases between. This CDR3 has 16 amino acids. Construction of the TCR beta libraries employed iRepertoire HTBI primers in conjunction with Arm-PCR of CDR3 regions. MiXCR, run by TCRdb on the multiplex PCR reads, gives a single entry per CDR3 protein. Of some 250,000 distinct CDR3 sequences listed, 15% to 20% are singletons. These data were also filed under a second study, of T cells in Graves' hyperthyroidism and ophthalmopathy. That paper notes: Exclusions: uncontrolled infection, other autoimmune disease, pregnancy, lactation.

The receptor comes from a woman aged 25 to 39 with Graves disease. The gene calls are TRBV12-3 or TRBV12-4 and TRBJ2-1; no reliable D call. The material was peripheral blood mononuclear cells (PBMCs), obtained at new diagnosis, from a patient treated with antithyroid drugs. CDR3 DNA sequence: TGTGCCAGCAGTTTAGCGCTGACGGGCCCTACAAATGAGCAGTTCTTC. Translating it yields CASSLALTGPTNEQFF.